The clone carrying this T cell receptor (beta chain) was seen once. Its antigen is undetermined. This record comes from a study of shared clonotypes between healthy human individuals. The overall study: Each donor contributed plates that comprised three CD4 naive, three CD4 memory, two CD8 naive and one CD8 memory.

Only CD45RO-negative cells positively selected for CCR7 counted as naive CD8 cells, so terminally differentiated effector memory CD45RA+ cells were excluded. The CDR3 covers 16 residues. Germline loops: CDR1 SQVTM, CDR2 ANQGSEA. V shed 1 base, J shed 3 bases, and the junction held 8 bases outside the gene matches. Overall study results and limits: Generation probabilities of non-shared clonotypes were lower (relative to those shared by all four donors). Naive subsets, compared against memory subsets, generally had larger estimated richness values.

Deep-level assay runs were performed. This table comes from immunoSEQ multiplex PCR, and its TCRdb copy is limited to in-frame clones, with some not included. The table has around 2,100,000 clones, 85% to 95% seen once; the top ten hold 1.2%. The sample consisted of naive CD8+ T cells sorted from blood. V usage is TRBV29-1 and J usage is TRBJ2-7; 11 bases match TRBD2. This receptor was taken from a man aged 18 to 29 in good health. CDR3 nucleotides: TGCAGCGTTGAAGCGGCTAGCGGGGGGTCCCACTACGAGCAGTACTTC. This translates into CSVEAASGGSHYEQYF.